This record concerns one T cell receptor (beta chain) sequence. No antigen is known for it. Base qualities are missing; no much larger clone stands one base away. The sample originates from a study of human T cells and chemical hapten exposure listed by TCRdb under 2021. About the full investigation: For sensitization, 2% DPC in acetone was applied to an approximately 2 cm by approximately 2 cm area of upper inner arm skin. Libraries were combined into a pool for sequencing, and differences in TCR yield between samples came mainly from small differences in library volumes within the pool. Patient blood was sampled pre-sensitization (week 0) and at 2, 6 and about 24 weeks after DPC sensitization. Blood for TCR sequencing was provided by twenty-nine alopecia patients at one to four time points (pre-sensitization, 2, 6 and 24 weeks). Throughout the study period of 20 to 30 weeks, patients also received therapeutic DPC doses to the scalp every week. Patch testing on the upper back used Finn chambers containing 0.01% DPC, with scoring done after 6 days according to International Contact Dermatitis Research Group standards. The mostly female patient cohort included alopecia areata with under or over 50% scalp involvement, alopecia totalis and alopecia universalis. Peripheral blood TCR repertoire changes were tracked in vivo in alopecia patients during primary and secondary sensitization to the hapten diphenylcyclopropenone (DPC).

The sample's time point label is to be understood as: patch test 3, about 24 weeks after DPC sensitization. According to the study, the label for this sample's treatment or condition signals: therapeutic diphenylcyclopropenone sensitization with weekly scalp DPC. At each patch-test visit, blood was drawn before the patch test was applied. To be eligible, patients had to be aged 18 to 70, diagnosed with alopecia and judged suitable for DPC therapy, while pregnant patients were excluded. Total RNA was extracted from unfractionated whole blood that had been collected in Tempus Blood RNA tubes. What the research found in general, with its limitations: After repeated subsampling, changes were observed in the strength of the expansion versus patch-test correlation and in the threshold at which the correlation became significant. Compared with pre-sensitization or healthy control sets, expanded TCRs formed significantly more large CDR3 similarity clusters, which is consistent with antigen-driven responses. Because every patient had alopecia, a presumed autoimmune disease, the patients' immune response might differ from that of healthy individuals. Patch test score was positively correlated with the number of PT1 expanded TCRs, with significance at thresholds 8, 16 and 32 but not at 4. The number of TCRs above 1 in 1000 frequency did not change with DPC sensitization; there was no evidence of global repertoire structure alterations.

Cut back by 7 bases and 1 base, the V and J ends lie 11 bases apart. The CDR3 holds 14 amino acids from the cysteine to the phenylalanine. The sequence is cut down to CDR3 DNA, 42 bases in frame from base 1. The germline V gene specifies SNHLY as CDR1 and FYNNEI as CDR2. The library was obtained by RACE. The sequencer was a NextSeq 500. During library preparation, unique molecular identifiers were attached to individual cDNA molecules so that TCRs could be counted in a quantitative, reproducible way. For every blood RNA sample, sequencing covered both the TCR alpha and TCR beta chains. The original pipeline was this. The median number of TCRs per sample was 95,638, ranging from about 23,224 to 700,000. V, J and CDR3 annotation of the TCR reads was performed with the Decombinator software suite. Every sample was subsampled to the same number of TCRs (28,000) for the PS versus PT1 abundance plots. TCRs were defined as expanded if absent before sensitization and observed at least eight times at the 2-week time point. The public reads were quality trimmed at Q25 with fastp and then assembled into clones with MiXCR by TCRdb, keeping productive beta chains. Rows with a matching CDR3 protein are joined into one entry that keeps the most common DNA and genes. These V and J calls originate from TCRdb's pipeline instead of the authors' own analysis. For this sample there are roughly 71,000 distinct CDR3 sequences; around 10% appear just once. 1.4% of the sample is held by the ten biggest clonotypes.

This receptor was obtained from a woman in her forties or fifties with alopecia areata. Some clones in this sample may be carry-over from other donors' samples. Sequenced material: whole blood, taken in connection with sensitization to the hapten diphenylcyclopropenone (DPC). Recombination joined TRBV2 with TRBJ1-5; TRBD1 might be the D gene, on 6 matching bases. The DNA sequence reads TGTGCCAGCAATGGACAGAGAAGCAATCAGCCCCAGCATTTT. Translated, it gives CASNGQRSNQPQHF.